This TCR beta chain was captured by sequencing in a study of T cell changes during pregnancy in multiple sclerosis. V lost 3 bases and J 5 bases, leaving 13 bases between the germline ends. The CDR3 spans 15 residues. CDR1 and CDR2 (germline): SGHDN, FVKESK. Clones were read by immunoSEQ multiplex PCR, and TCRdb kept only the in-frame ones, dropping some. The sample has over 30,000 clones; over 80% are singletons. This receptor was identified in a female donor with multiple sclerosis, enrolled in a pregnancy study. The J gene is TRBJ2-2, the V gene TRBV14; D could derive from TRBD1 or TRBD2 (5 bases each). The sample was PBMCs (not recorded whether the cells were cultured). This CDR3 reads CASSHRDPRTGELFF. CDR3 nucleotide sequence: TGTGCCAGCAGCCACAGGGACCCTCGAACCGGGGAGCTGTTTTTT.